This T cell receptor (beta chain) was identified in a study of identical twins. The CDR3 sequence is 17 residues long. In germline, CDR1 is WSHSY, CDR2 SAAADI. The ends were cut back, 3 bases at V and 2 bases at J, with 20 bases in the middle. Points on this clonotype: Its antigen is as yet unknown.

Unique molecular identifiers were present on the cDNA, and a universal primer site came from template switching. One entry per CDR3 protein, called by TCRdb with MiXCR from the 5' RACE reads. The sample contains a few hundred thousand distinct CDR3 sequences, around an eighth of which appear only once. Study-wide findings and caveats: For cord blood, abundant beta clonotypes had fewer insertions, unlike memory repertoires, which showed none. Donors were not followed over many years; analysis was cross-sectional.

The sample was also linked to a second study, of yellow fever vaccine responses in identical twins. That source adds: Convergence reportedly seemed to mark part of the twins' vaccine T cell response, with personalization marking the rest.

The chain links TRBV10-2 to TRBJ2-7, with TRBD1 as a possible D gene (6 bases). Sequenced input: CD8+ T cells sorted from blood. This clonotype was obtained from a woman aged 18-29 years in good health. The CDR3 nucleotides read TGCGCCAGCAGTGATAGTGTCGTAGACAGGAGCACCTACGAGCAGTACGTC. Encoded protein: CASSDSVVDRSTYEQYV.